This T cell receptor (beta chain) comes out of a study of blood T cell repertoires in COVID-19. V shed 6 bases and J shed 2 bases, with 17 bases lying between them. Germline loops: CDR1 LNHDA, CDR2 SQIVND (reference sequence). The CDR3 runs to 15 residues. The data were produced by immunoSEQ multiplex PCR, yet TCRdb's version contains in-frame clones alone and is incomplete. The data hold under 60,000 clones, with roughly 87% observed a single time. The TCR was taken from a human donor with acute or convalescent COVID-19. The donor label of this sample is uncertain. Material: peripheral blood. The V gene is TRBV19, the J gene TRBJ2-7; D not certain. The CDR3 DNA sequence: TGTGCCAGTAGACCCTCGTCTAGGCGACCCTACGAGCAGTACTTC. Amino acids: CASRPSSRRPYEQYF.